Ten or more counts support the clone carrying this TCR beta chain. The data were taken from a study of T cells in Graves' hyperthyroidism and ophthalmopathy. Regions amplified from RNA transcripts were the TCR beta CDR3 regions. First-round RT-PCR with HTBI primers amplified the TCR CDR3 region. Via MiXCR, TCRdb re-called the multiplex PCR reads, giving one row per CDR3 protein. In the table there are roughly 400,000 distinct CDR3 sequences, 11% to 15% of which are singletons. Duration under 3 months, a NOSPECS grade of at least 4, and a Clinical Activity Score of at least 3 characterized the ophthalmopathy patients. The CDR3 runs 15 residues. CDR1 SQVTM and CDR2 ANQGSEA come from the germline V gene. The V gene end was trimmed by 6 bases and the J gene end by 4 bases; junction bases not matched to a gene: 12.

Sequencing was performed on blood. The chain has TRBV29-1 and TRBJ1-1; TRBD1 agrees at 9 bases. The origin of this receptor is a man between 50 and 59 years old with Graves' ophthalmopathy. The CDR3 nucleotides are TGCAGCGTGGTAAGGGACAGGGTGGAGGGCACTGAAGCTTTCTTT. Translated: CSVVRDRVEGTEAFF.